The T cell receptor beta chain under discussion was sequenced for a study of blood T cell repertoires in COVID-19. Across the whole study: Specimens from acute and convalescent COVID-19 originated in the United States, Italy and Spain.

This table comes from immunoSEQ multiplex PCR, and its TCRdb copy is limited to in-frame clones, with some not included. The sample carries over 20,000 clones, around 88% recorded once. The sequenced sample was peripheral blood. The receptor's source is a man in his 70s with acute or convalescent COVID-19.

This CDR3 is CASSPRGGGVSTDTQYF. The CDR3 DNA sequence: TGTGCCAGCAGCCCCCGGGGGGGCGGGGTAAGCACAGATACGCAGTATTTT. This chain links TRBV5-4 with TRBJ2-3; 8 bases fit TRBD2. CDR3 length: 17 residues. Germline V lookup: CDR1 SGHNT, CDR2 YYREEE (reference sequence). V trimming: 4 bases; J trimming: 0 bases; junction bases outside the gene matches: 10.